This T cell receptor beta chain originates from a study of CD4 T cells in relation to SARS-CoV-2 and coronaviruses. The method was immunoSEQ multiplex PCR; TCRdb's version includes in-frame clones alone and lacks a portion of them. Among approximately 50,000 clones listed, about 92% were seen once. Deletions cut 8 bases from V and 2 bases from J, with 14 bases between. Per the germline V gene, CDR1 is SNHLY and CDR2 is FYNNEI. The CDR3 totals 14 residues. This receptor was identified in an adult with COVID-19. The chain carries TRBV2 and TRBJ2-3, with D possibly being TRBD1 or TRBD2 (5 bases each). The sequencing sample was made of naive CD4+ T cells from PBMCs. The subset: naive CD4+ T cells isolated by negative enrichment. The CDR3 is CASQERGVTDTQYF. DNA of the CDR3: TGTGCCAGCCAAGAGAGAGGGGTCACAGATACGCAGTATTTT.